This T cell receptor (beta chain) is from a study of shared clonotypes between healthy human individuals. Healthy and HIV-negative, the adult donors had no recent acute infections or vaccinations. Memory CD4+ cells were the fraction left after CD45RA+ naive selection. About this clone: The same CDR3 can be traced to other DNA sequences in this sample.

With 1 base removed from V and 4 bases from J, the gap between germline ends came to 5 bases. The CDR3 consists of 13 residues. The germline gives CDR1 MDHEN, CDR2 SYDVKM. Some clones are missing from TCRdb's copy, which holds only in-frame ones; the method was immunoSEQ multiplex PCR. The table records some 1.5 million clones, approximately 98% of them present only once. The chain is built from TRBV28 and TRBJ1-5; no clear D. What was sequenced was naive CD4+ T cells sorted from blood. The subset: CD45RA+ positively selected. The clonotype originates from a man younger than 40 in good health. The DNA of the CDR3 is TGTGCCAGCAGTTTATTCGCTAATCAGCCCCAGCATTTT. Translating gives CASSLFANQPQHF.